This record covers a single T cell receptor beta chain. This sample was taken from a study of control samples from healthy donors and cancer patients. V dropped 4 bases and J dropped 0 bases, with 12 bases sitting between them. CDR3 length equals 15 residues. The germline V gene encodes CDR1 ENHRY and CDR2 SYGVKD. The protocol was immunoSEQ multiplex PCR, while the TCRdb copy is restricted to in-frame clones and leaves out a portion. Of 100,000 to 150,000 clones detected, about 91% appear once; the ten largest clones hold around 8.9%. Sequenced sample: blood. The chain is built from TRBV10-3 and TRBJ1-1; possibly TRBD1 for D (5 bases). The origin of this receptor is a man younger than 35 in good health. The chain's CDR3 is CAISGYRGMNTEAFF. In nucleotides, the CDR3 is TGTGCCATCAGTGGGTACCGGGGGATGAACACTGAAGCTTTCTTT.